What follows describes a single TCR beta chain. Its target is not known. The protocol was immunoSEQ multiplex PCR, while the TCRdb copy is restricted to in-frame clones and leaves out a portion. This table holds around 150,000 clones, 94% found once. The germline gives CDR1 SGHNT, CDR2 YYREEE (reference sequence). Losses at the gene ends were 4 bases for V and 7 bases for J; bases not matched to a gene: 7. This CDR3 has 15 residues. The record originates from a study of T cell responses to AZD1222 COVID-19 vaccine. Study-wide background: Second doses at about 4 or about 12 weeks were pooled.

The study, taken as a whole, reports: Among AZD1222 vaccinees, only 5 or 6 were seropositive at baseline. Females made up more of the donors, who were largely white British, and clonal diversity may have come out too low. Unmutated variant regions are reportedly the target of nearly half of TCRs that are spike-specific.

Material: peripheral blood, obtained on day 0 of AZD1222 vaccination. V and J are TRBV5-4 and TRBJ2-7, with 14 nucleotides matching TRBD2. The source of this sequence is an adult in good health. The CDR3 DNA reads TGTGCCAGCAGCCCCATGACTAGCGGGAGGGTTGAGCAGTACTTC. This translates into CASSPMTSGRVEQYF.